The 15 T cell receptor beta chains reported below all come from one sample, sequenced in a study of T cell responses to AZD1222 COVID-19 vaccine. Sequenced by immunoSEQ multiplex PCR; TCRdb stores in-frame clones only, minus some. Of over 100,000 clones listed, 65% to 90% were seen once; the top ten hold under 8%. This sample comprised peripheral blood, obtained 28 days after the second dose of the MenACWY control vaccine. The receptors were gathered from an adult who received the MenACWY meningococcal vaccine as a control.

V is TRBV5-8 and J is TRBJ1-5, with 8 bases fitting TRBD1. Per germline, CDR1 SGHTS and CDR2 YDEGEE. Germline trimming cut 4 bases from V and 0 bases from J; bases unmatched to any gene: 3. The CDR3 contains 15 residues. As DNA, the CDR3 is TGTGCCAGCAGCCCGGGACAGGCTAGCAATCAGCCCCAGCATTTT. Protein sequence: CASSPGQASNQPQHF.

The chain uses TRBV9 and TRBJ2-7; 9 bases are shared with TRBD2. The CDR3 runs to 16 residues. With V trimmed by 0 bases and J by 7 bases, 11 bases remained unmatched. Germline CDR1 is SGDLS and CDR2 is YYNGEE. The CDR3 is CASSVVASGDIQEQYV. CDR3 sequence (DNA): TGTGCCAGCAGCGTAGTAGCTAGCGGGGACATACAGGAGCAGTACGTC.

V is TRBV6-2 or TRBV6-3 and J is TRBJ1-5; possible D gene TRBD1, 6 bases. V dropped 0 bases and J dropped 9 bases, with 15 bases sitting between them. The CDR3 has 15 amino acids. The germline V gene encodes CDR1 MNHEY and CDR2 SVGEGT. The CDR3 protein is CASSYSRGLGGPQHF. The CDR3 DNA sequence: TGTGCCAGCAGTTACTCGCGGGGGCTCGGGGGGCCCCAGCATTTT.

Comment on this clone: An end of the junction differs from the germline gene, which may be a read error. V gene TRBV13 combines with J gene TRBJ2-1; 11 nucleotides agree with TRBD2. This CDR3 spans 16 amino acids. In germline, CDR1 is PRHDT, CDR2 FYEKMQ (reference sequence). CDR3 DNA sequence: TGTGCCAGCAGGTTAGGGACTAGCGGAGACAACAATGAGCAGTTCTTC. Residues: CASRLGTSGDNNEQFF.

This CDR3 is CASSTPGLSEKLFF. The DNA for the CDR3 is TGTGCCAGCAGTACGCCAGGGTTAAGTGAAAAACTGTTTTTT. The chain couples TRBV6-5 to TRBJ1-4; possibly TRBD1 for D (5 bases). CDR1 and CDR2 from the germline V gene are MNHEY and SVGAGI. The V end was cut by 5 bases, the J end by 7 bases, with 14 bases between. There are 14 residues in the CDR3.

The V and J genes are TRBV20-1 and TRBJ1-2; possibly TRBD1 for D (6 bases). V lost 6 bases to trimming and J lost 4 bases, with 9 bases between them. CDR3 size: 11 residues. The germline V gene encodes CDR1 DFQATT and CDR2 SNEGSKA (reference sequence). The CDR3 region is CSAWTAYGYTF. As DNA, the CDR3 is TGCAGTGCCTGGACAGCCTATGGCTACACCTTC.

V gene TRBV24-1 combines with J gene TRBJ2-7, with 11 bases that match TRBD1. The CDR3 runs 16 residues. Germline CDR1 is KGHDR and CDR2 is SFDVKD. V was pared by 2 bases and J by 4 bases, with 6 bases of the junction left unmatched. CDR3 residues: CATSDSRTGGKYEQYF. The CDR3, as DNA: TGTGCCACCAGTGATTCCCGGACAGGGGGCAAATACGAGCAGTACTTC.

V is TRBV28 and J is TRBJ1-1; D uncertain. V dropped 6 bases and J dropped 7 bases, with 9 bases sitting between them. The germline V gene encodes CDR1 MDHEN and CDR2 SYDVKM. The CDR3 is made up of 11 amino acids. The CDR3 nucleotides are TGTGCCAGCAGGTCGGGAGGTGAAGCTTTCTTT. Translation: CASRSGGEAFF.

The chain carries TRBV2 and TRBJ1-5; D gene uncertain. From germline, CDR1 is SNHLY and CDR2 FYNNEI. V gave up 9 bases and J gave up 2 bases, with 11 bases separating them. The CDR3 loop spans 13 amino acids. CDR3 loop: CASEAGGNQPQHF. CDR3 sequence (DNA): TGTGCCAGTGAGGCCGGGGGCAATCAGCCCCAGCATTTT.

The genes are TRBV3-1 (or the pseudogene TRBV3-2) and TRBJ1-5; unclear D gene. V was cut by 0 bases and J by 4 bases, with 13 bases left in between. Germline-derived CDR1 and CDR2 are LGHDT and YNNKEL (reference sequence). The CDR3 spans 16 residues. The CDR3 sequence is CASSQEAAPGNQPQHF. DNA of the CDR3: TGTGCCAGCAGCCAAGAGGCAGCCCCCGGAAATCAGCCCCAGCATTTT.

This rearrangement joins TRBV7-8 to TRBJ2-2, with a possible D match to TRBD2 (6 bases). CDR1 SGHVS and CDR2 FQNEAQ come from the germline V gene. V was shortened by 7 bases and J by 1 base, with 13 bases between the two germline ends. This CDR3 is built from 15 residues. CDR3: CASISSGLNTGELFF. The CDR3 nucleotides read TGTGCCAGCATTTCGAGCGGGTTGAACACCGGGGAGCTGTTTTTT. Variable domain in full (rest from reference TRBV7-8 and TRBJ2-2): GAGVSQSPRYKVAKRGQDVALRCDPISGHVSLFWYQQALGQGPEFLTYFQNEAQLDKSGLPSDRFFAERPEGSVSTLKIQRTQQEDSAVYLCASISSGLNTGELFFGEGSRLTVL.

This chain joins TRBV29-1 and TRBJ2-5; D call uncertain. The ends were cut back, 6 bases at V and 5 bases at J, with 13 bases in the middle. Germline V CDR1 and CDR2: SQVTM, ANQGSEA. The CDR3 is 12 amino acids. The CDR3 DNA reads as TGCAGCGTCGGACCCCCTAGGGAGACCCAGTACTTC. This gives the protein CSVGPPRETQYF.

This clone was picked up a small number of times. The rearrangement uses TRBV28 and TRBJ1-2; 10 bases are a match to TRBD1. CDR3 length: 13 amino acids. V shed 8 bases and J 5 bases; nucleotides not matched to a gene: 5. Germline-derived CDR1 and CDR2 are MDHEN and SYDVKM. Here the CDR3 DNA reads TGTGCCAGCTGGGACAGGGGCCTTTATGGCTACACCTTC. The encoded protein is CASWDRGLYGYTF.

This clone was observed a few times. V usage is TRBV15 and J usage is TRBJ2-1, with 8 bases fitting TRBD2. The CDR3 consists of 15 residues. Germline V gene data show CDR1 as LNHNV and CDR2 as YYDKDF (reference sequence). Losses at the gene ends were 4 bases for V and 2 bases for J; bases not matched to a gene: 4. The CDR3 coding sequence is TGTGCCACCAGCACACTAGCGGTAGCCTACAATGAGCAGTTCTTC. Protein product: CATSTLAVAYNEQFF.

DNA of the CDR3: TGCAGTGCTAGTGCTCCTGGGGGCACCGGGGAGCTGTTTTTT. Translation: CSASAPGGTGELFF. This chain links TRBV20-1 with TRBJ2-2; D tentatively reads TRBD1 or TRBD2 (5 bases each). Germline CDR1 is DFQATT and CDR2 is SNEGSKA (reference sequence). The CDR3 totals 14 residues. The V and J ends lost 3 bases and 4 bases respectively, with 12 bases between them.